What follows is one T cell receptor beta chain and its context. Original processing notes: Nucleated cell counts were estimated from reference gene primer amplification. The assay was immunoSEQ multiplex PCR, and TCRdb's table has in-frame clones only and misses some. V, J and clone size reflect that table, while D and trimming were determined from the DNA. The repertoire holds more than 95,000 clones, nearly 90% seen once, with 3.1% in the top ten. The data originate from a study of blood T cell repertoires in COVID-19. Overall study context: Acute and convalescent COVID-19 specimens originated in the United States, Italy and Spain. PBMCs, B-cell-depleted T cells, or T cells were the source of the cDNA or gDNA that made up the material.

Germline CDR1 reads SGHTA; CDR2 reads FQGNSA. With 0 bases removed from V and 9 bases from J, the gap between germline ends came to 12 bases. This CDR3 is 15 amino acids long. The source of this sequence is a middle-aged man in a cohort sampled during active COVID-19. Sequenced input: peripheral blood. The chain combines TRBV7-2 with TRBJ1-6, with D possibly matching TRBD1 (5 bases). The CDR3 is CASSLASGQSSPLHF. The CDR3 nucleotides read TGTGCCAGCAGCTTAGCGTCAGGGCAGTCTTCACCCCTCCACTTT.